Following are 11 T cell receptor beta chains from one sample sequenced in a study of CD8+ T cells in alopecia areata. Treatment indicated: oral pan-JAK inhibitor, 5-10 mg twice daily. Extracted RNA was reverse transcribed into cDNA, the sequencing template. Sequencing was performed with immunoSEQ multiplex PCR; in TCRdb, only in-frame clones are kept and a portion is missing. The table records fewer than 250,000 clones, around 56% of them present only once. Sequenced here: CD4+ T cells sorted from blood, sampled at week 4, from a patient treated with tofacitinib. These receptors originate from a human donor with alopecia areata.

The chain is built from TRBV30 and TRBJ2-5; D call uncertain. Trimming shortened V by 0 bases and J by 3 bases, and 8 bases separated the two germline ends. Germline assignment: CDR1 GTSNPN and CDR2 SVGIG (reference sequence). The CDR3 extends over 13 amino acids. CDR3 amino acids: CAWSVFRKETQYF. CDR3 in DNA: TGTGCCTGGAGTGTGTTTCGTAAAGAGACCCAGTACTTC.

This clone was counted once. This chain connects TRBV2 to TRBJ2-7; D remains unclear. The CDR3 runs to 14 residues. CDR1 and CDR2 from the germline V gene are SNHLY and FYNNEI. V was pared by 5 bases and J by 3 bases, with 14 bases between. DNA for the CDR3: TGTGCCAGCAGTCAGGCAGAGACCCTCTACGAGCAGTACTTC. Amino acid sequence: CASSQAETLYEQYF.

The gene calls are TRBV7-2 and TRBJ1-4; TRBD1 aligns across 8 bases. Germline V gives CDR1 SGHTA, CDR2 FQGNSA. V lost 5 bases to trimming and J lost 2 bases; unmatched junction nucleotides: 7. The CDR3 runs to 16 residues. DNA for the CDR3: TGTGCCAGCAGCCAAGGACAGGGATGGACTAATGAAAAACTGTTTTTT. It is translated as CASSQGQGWTNEKLFF.

This chain uses TRBV29-1 with TRBJ1-2; no clear D. CDR1 and CDR2 from the germline V gene are SQVTM and ANQGSEA. V lost 1 base to trimming and J lost 8 bases, with 8 bases between them. This CDR3 is 11 amino acids long. CDR3 DNA sequence: TGCAGCGTTGAAGTTCTTAGCGGCTACACCTTC. This gives the protein CSVEVLSGYTF.

Concerning this clone itself: One end of the junction varies from germline; a read error may be responsible. The chain couples TRBV7-7 to TRBJ2-2; D gene uncertain. This CDR3 spans 13 amino acids. Germline CDR1 and CDR2: SSHAT and FNYEAQ (reference sequence). CDR3 residues: CASSSWGTGELFF. In nucleotides, the CDR3 is TGTGCTAGCAGCTCATGGGGAACCGGGGAGCTGTTTTTT.

The chain carries TRBV27 and TRBJ1-1; TRBD1 aligns across 12 bases. V trimming: 4 bases; J trimming: 3 bases; junction bases outside the gene matches: 3. This CDR3 comprises 15 residues. Germline CDR1 is MNHEY and CDR2 is SMNVEV (reference sequence). Here the CDR3 reads CASSSRDRGHTEAFF. The CDR3, as DNA: TGTGCCAGCAGTTCCCGGGACAGGGGGCACACTGAAGCTTTCTTT.

In this sample, this clone turned up many times. This chain's CDR3 is CASSQMDKPYEQYF. CDR3 nucleotides: TGCGCCAGCAGCCAGATGGACAAACCCTACGAGCAGTACTTC. J is TRBJ2-7 and V is TRBV4-1, with D possibly being TRBD1 (5 bases). The ends were cut back, 3 bases at V and 2 bases at J, with 11 bases in the middle. Germline assignment: CDR1 MGHRA and CDR2 YSYEKL. CDR3 length: 14 amino acids.

The genes are TRBV10-3 and TRBJ1-2; no reliable D call. This CDR3 is 12 amino acids long. Per germline, CDR1 ENHRY and CDR2 SYGVKD. Deletions cut 2 bases from V and 5 bases from J, with 6 bases between. CDR3 loop: CAISEGLYGYTF. CDR3 nucleotide sequence: TGTGCCATCAGTGAGGGCCTATATGGCTACACCTTC.

This clone was seen a handful of times. This chain links TRBV11-2 with TRBJ2-4, with D maybe TRBD2 (5 bases). The CDR3 has 14 amino acids. CDR1 and CDR2 from the germline V gene are SGHAT and FQNNGV. Trimming took off 5 bases at V and 8 bases at J, with 16 bases between the two ends. The CDR3 loop is CASSRPGFRDIQYF. As DNA, the CDR3 is TGTGCCAGCAGCCGTCCGGGATTTAGAGACATTCAGTACTTC.

In this sample, this clone turned up once. The chain recombines TRBV30 with TRBJ1-5; D perhaps matches TRBD1 (6 bases). CDR3 length: 13 amino acids. Germline V gives CDR1 GTSNPN, CDR2 SVGIG (reference sequence). V was pared by 0 bases and J by 5 bases, with 8 bases between. The CDR3 loop is CAWSVGGDQPQHF. The CDR3 region has the DNA TGTGCCTGGAGTGTAGGGGGAGATCAGCCCCAGCATTTT.

The gene calls are TRBV4-1 and TRBJ2-1, with TRBD2 matching over 7 bases. The V gene's germline CDR1 is MGHRA and CDR2 YSYEKL. V gave up 3 bases and J gave up 0 bases; unmatched junction bases: 11. This CDR3 spans 18 amino acids. The CDR3 DNA reads TGCGCCAGCAGCCATCCTTCCCTGGGCGGGAGCTCCTACAATGAGCAGTTCTTC. Its protein is CASSHPSLGGSSYNEQFF.